Listed here are 3 T cell receptor beta chains from one sample, sequenced in a study of T cell responses to AZD1222 COVID-19 vaccine. Profiled with immunoSEQ multiplex PCR; TCRdb holds only in-frame clones, not every one. The sample has 250,000 to 300,000 clones, around 93% seen once. The sequenced sample was peripheral blood, obtained 28 days after the second AZD1222 dose. Source of these receptors: an adult who received the AZD1222 COVID-19 vaccine.

The chain recombines TRBV4-3 with TRBJ2-7, with D possibly being TRBD2 (5 bases). The germline CDR1 and CDR2 sequences are LGHNA and YSLEER. Trimming took 0 bases from V and 5 from J, leaving 14 bases between them. The CDR3 contains 15 residues. The CDR3 region has the DNA TGCGCCAGCAGCCAAGATTCAACTAGTTTGAACGAGCAGTACTTC. Protein sequence: CASSQDSTSLNEQYF.

Points on this clone: At the DNA level, this CDR3 is encoded by other sequences in the same sample as well. J is TRBJ2-3 and V is TRBV15; tentative D call: TRBD1 (5 bases). The CDR3 covers 14 residues. Germline V gene data show CDR1 as LNHNV and CDR2 as YYDKDF (reference sequence). The V and J ends lost 1 base and 2 bases respectively, with 7 bases between them. The CDR3 protein is CATSRGGDTDTQYF. CDR3 nucleotide sequence: TGTGCCACCAGCAGAGGGGGCGACACAGATACGCAGTATTTT.

The genes are TRBV24-1 and TRBJ2-1; 8 nucleotides agree with TRBD1. Trimming cost V 2 bases and J 6 bases; bases outside gene matches: 5. CDR1 and CDR2 (germline): KGHDR, SFDVKD. This CDR3 has 15 residues. CDR3 residues: CATSDSRTGRNEQFF. DNA of the CDR3: TGTGCCACCAGTGATTCAAGGACAGGGCGCAATGAGCAGTTCTTC.